This TCR beta chain was sequenced for a study of cytomegalovirus exposure and HLA in healthy donors. Whole-study results and caveats: More clonal expansion characterized HLA-associated TCR beta chains than equally common others in a later analysis.

The donors comprised healthy bone marrow donors. About this clone: Its matching antigen is unknown.

Germline V CDR1 and CDR2: MNHEY, SVGAGI. V was shortened by 6 bases and J by 0 bases, with 7 bases between the two germline ends. The CDR3 is made up of 13 amino acids. The PCR made use of 60 Vbeta and 13 Jbeta primers. Profiled with immunoSEQ multiplex PCR; TCRdb holds only in-frame clones, not every one. The sample has some 150,000 clones, about 83% seen once. The TCR comes from a woman aged 25 to 39 in good health and CMV-seronegative. The genes are TRBV6-5 and TRBJ2-3; a possible D gene is TRBD2 (6 bases). The sequenced sample was PBMCs. CDR3 residues: CASRRDSTDTQYF. As DNA, the CDR3 is TGTGCCAGCAGGCGGGACAGCACAGATACGCAGTATTTT.